This T cell receptor beta chain was found in a study of regulatory T cells in long-lasting Graves disease. This sample's time point: newly diagnosed GD, antithyroid drugs for less than 3 months. The TCR library was made from RNA that had been extracted from PBMCs in TRIzol. The CDR3 extends over 15 amino acids. Deletions cut 5 bases from V and 2 bases from J, with 16 bases between. CDR1 and CDR2 (germline): SGHRS, YFSETQ. Libraries of TCR beta came from iRepertoire HTBI primers plus Arm-PCR of CDR3 regions. TCRdb re-derived calls from the multiplex PCR reads in MiXCR, one entry per CDR3 protein. The table has around 250,000 distinct CDR3 sequences, 20% to 25% seen once. For this clonotype: Its antigen remains unknown.

Study results and caveats: Tissue studied was limited to peripheral blood, excluding thyroid tissue. Favored gene segments in persistent disease were TRBV28, TRBJ1-2 and TRBJ2-5.

This sequence joins TRBV5-1 and TRBJ2-5; possibly TRBD1 for D (7 bases). The sample here was peripheral blood mononuclear cells (PBMCs), taken at new diagnosis, from a patient treated with antithyroid drugs. This TCR was recovered from a female donor with Graves disease. CDR3 DNA sequence: TGCGCCAGCAGTCAGGGGGGAGGTATTCAAGAGACCCAGTACTTC. It yields the protein CASSQGGGIQETQYF.